This TCR beta chain was found in a study of beta chain features in type 1 diabetes. Overall study results and limits: A possible short-template PCR bias applies equally to patients and controls.

The isolated RNA, all of it, was reverse transcribed, so expressed TCRB transcripts were what got sequenced. Sequencing used immunoSEQ multiplex PCR; TCRdb keeps in-frame clones, though not all of them. The sample contains 250,000 to 350,000 clones, more than 9.5% of which appear only once. This clone occurred a few times. The antigen remains unidentified. Germline V gene sequence: CDR1 SGHVS, CDR2 FQNEAQ. Trimming cost V 4 bases and J 5 bases; bases outside gene matches: 6. This CDR3 contains 14 residues. The source of this sequence is a woman aged 25-40 years in good health. V usage is TRBV7-8 and J usage is TRBJ1-2, with 8 bases fitting TRBD1. The sample comprised naive CD4+ T cells from blood. CDR3 DNA: TGTGCCAGCAGCTCAGGACAGGGTGAATATGGCTACACCTTC. It is translated as CASSSGQGEYGYTF.